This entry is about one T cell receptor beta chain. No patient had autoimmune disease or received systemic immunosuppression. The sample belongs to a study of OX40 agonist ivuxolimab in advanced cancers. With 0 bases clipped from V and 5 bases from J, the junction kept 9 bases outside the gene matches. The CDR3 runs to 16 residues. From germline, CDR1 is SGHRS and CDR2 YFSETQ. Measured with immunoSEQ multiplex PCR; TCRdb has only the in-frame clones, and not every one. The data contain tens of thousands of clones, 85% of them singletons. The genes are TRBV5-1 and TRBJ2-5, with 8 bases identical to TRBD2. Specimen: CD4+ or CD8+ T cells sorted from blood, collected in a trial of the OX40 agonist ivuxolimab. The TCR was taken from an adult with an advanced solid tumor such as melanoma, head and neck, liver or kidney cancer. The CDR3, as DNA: TGCGCCAGCAGCTTGGGGTCAGCGGGAGATGGGGAGACCCAGTACTTC. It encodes CASSLGSAGDGETQYF.